The source of this TCR beta chain is a study of blood T cell repertoires in COVID-19. At the level of the study: The study drew acute and convalescent COVID-19 samples from the United States, Italy and Spain.

Seattle participants joined during active infection and were tracked over time. The J segment lost 4 bases and the V segment lost 0 bases, leaving 4 bases of the junction unmatched. CDR3 length: 15 amino acids. The germline gives CDR1 SGDLS, CDR2 YYNGEE. How the authors handled the data: By means of reference gene primer amplification, nucleated cell counts were estimated. Using immunoSEQ multiplex PCR, the repertoire was profiled, and TCRdb retains in-frame clones only, with some absent. The V and J calls and clone size are taken from that table; D and trimming were inferred from the DNA. Counted here are about 350,000 clones, approximately 91% occurring once; the ten biggest clones make up about 7%.

The sample was peripheral blood. This receptor was obtained from a woman between 65 and 79 years old with COVID-19, enrolled during active disease. The chain links TRBV9 to TRBJ2-5, with 9 bases identical to TRBD1. CDR3 region: CASSVAGTGSETQYF. CDR3 nucleotides: TGTGCCAGCAGCGTAGCGGGGACAGGGTCAGAGACCCAGTACTTC.